This passage covers 31 T cell receptor beta chains from one sample sequenced in a study of T cell clones after liver transplantation (dated 2019 in TCRdb). Per the publication, the time point label means: pre-transplant. The library was made by the immunoSEQ multiplex PCR assay. TCRdb re-hosts the immuneACCESS table, in-frame sequences only. Its copies lack some clones; in the studies checked, an unresolved V gene accounts for under half of them, and the cause for the rest is not known. The sample contains about 24,000 clones, approximately 68% of them found a single time. Roughly 3.1% of the sample belongs to the ten largest clones. The sequenced sample was CD4+ T cells from blood, obtained before liver transplant. These receptors were taken from a human donor who received a liver transplant.

The rearrangement links TRBV2 to TRBJ1-2; 7 positions match TRBD1. Germline-derived CDR1 and CDR2 are SNHLY and FYNNEI. This CDR3 is built from 14 residues. Trimming removed 1 base from V and 7 bases from J; junction bases left unmatched: 6. This CDR3 is CASSEGQGVGGYTF. In DNA form, the CDR3 reads TGTGCCAGCAGTGAAGGTCAGGGGGTTGGTGGCTACACCTTC.

This clone appeared a few times. The genes are TRBV28 and TRBJ1-6, with D perhaps TRBD1 (6 bases). Deletions cut 4 bases from V and 4 bases from J, with 8 bases between. The CDR3 is made up of 14 amino acids. The germline CDR1 and CDR2 sequences are MDHEN and SYDVKM. As DNA, the CDR3 is TGTGCCAGCAGTTCCGACAGGTATAATTCACCCCTCCACTTT. Translated, it gives CASSSDRYNSPLHF.

The chain has TRBV5-6 and TRBJ1-5, with D possibly being TRBD1 (6 bases). V shed 3 bases and J shed 0 bases, with 16 bases lying between them. The germline V gene has CDR1 SGHDT and CDR2 YYEEEE. The CDR3 totals 17 residues. For the CDR3, the DNA is TGTGCCAGCAGCTATGGGACACGAAGAGATAGCAATCAGCCCCAGCATTTT. Its protein product is CASSYGTRRDSNQPQHF.

The chain links TRBV5-1 to TRBJ2-3; 11 bases fit TRBD2. CDR1 and CDR2 from the germline V gene are SGHRS and YFSETQ. The CDR3 runs to 16 residues. The V segment lost 4 bases and the J segment 3 bases; nucleotides outside the gene matches: 7. The CDR3 here is CASSQGASGRTDTQYF. The CDR3 DNA follows: TGCGCCAGCAGCCAAGGGGCTAGCGGGAGGACAGATACGCAGTATTTT.

This sequence joins TRBV13 and TRBJ2-1; 11 bases map to TRBD2. The CDR3 contains 17 residues. Losses at the gene ends were 4 bases for V and 0 bases for J; bases not matched to a gene: 5. From germline, CDR1 is PRHDT and CDR2 FYEKMQ (reference sequence). The CDR3 DNA sequence: TGTGCCAGCAGCTCCTATAGCGGGGGGGGCTCCTACAATGAGCAGTTCTTC. It encodes CASSSYSGGGSYNEQFF.

This rearrangement joins TRBV7-8 to TRBJ2-3; TRBD1 aligns across 8 bases. CDR1 is SGHVS, CDR2 FQNEAQ, per germline. With V trimmed by 5 bases and J by 2 bases, 6 bases remained unmatched. The CDR3 is made up of 15 amino acids. The CDR3 protein is CASSTRTGSTDTQYF. CDR3 DNA: TGTGCCAGCAGCACCCGGACAGGGTCCACAGATACGCAGTATTTT.

This rearrangement joins TRBV9 to TRBJ1-1, with 8 bases identical to TRBD1. Germline loops: CDR1 SGDLS, CDR2 YYNGEE. V shed 2 bases, J shed 1 base, and the junction held 1 base outside the gene matches. The CDR3 is made up of 14 amino acids. CDR3 in DNA: TGTGCCAGCAGCGTTGGGACAGGGAACACTGAAGCTTTCTTT. Translated: CASSVGTGNTEAFF.

The chain has TRBV6-5 and TRBJ1-6; D might be TRBD1 (5 bases). Trimming stripped 3 bases from V and 9 bases from J, with 18 bases between. The CDR3 is 16 residues long. Germline loops: CDR1 MNHEY, CDR2 SVGAGI. CDR3 in amino acids: CASSYEAGGGRSPLHF. The CDR3 nucleotides are TGTGCCAGCAGTTATGAGGCGGGGGGAGGTCGTTCACCCCTCCACTTT.

To note about this clone: This CDR3 fails to terminate in the conserved phenylalanine or tryptophan, so it likely reflects a read error. The DNA is left out, because the CDR3 cannot be placed on it with certainty; the CDR3 is given as TCRdb lists it. V gene TRBV30 combines with J gene TRBJ1-4. The length of the CDR3 is 11 amino acids, counting both ends. The germline V gene has CDR1 GTSNPN and CDR2 SVGIG (reference sequence). CDR3: CAWSVGEVQIY.

This clone came up once. The chain couples TRBV19 to TRBJ2-5, with D possibly matching TRBD1 (6 bases). The CDR3 runs 11 residues. Germline CDR1 is LNHDA and CDR2 is SQIVND (reference sequence). V dropped 3 bases and J dropped 7 bases, with 6 bases sitting between them. The CDR3 is CASSMGATQYF. The CDR3 region has the DNA TGTGCCAGTAGTATGGGGGCGACCCAGTACTTC.

V and J are TRBV10-1 and TRBJ2-3; the D call may be TRBD1 or TRBD2 (5 bases each). V lost 3 bases to trimming and J lost 4 bases, with 11 bases between them. The CDR3 covers 14 residues. Germline V lookup: CDR1 WNHNN, CDR2 SYGVQD (reference sequence). DNA of the CDR3: TGCGCCAGCAGTGATGGGGGTAGCGCAGATACGCAGTATTTT. This encodes CASSDGGSADTQYF.

V is TRBV5-6 and J is TRBJ1-3, with D uncertain. Trimming stripped 4 bases from V and 0 bases from J, with 14 bases between. Germline CDR1 SGHDT, CDR2 YYEEEE. The CDR3 contains 16 residues. CDR3 nucleotide sequence: TGTGCCAGCAGCGGAGCTCTGGCGAGCTCTGGAAACACCATATATTTT. Its protein is CASSGALASSGNTIYF.

This rearrangement joins TRBV27 to TRBJ1-5; TRBD1 matches at 8 bases. Trimming removed 10 bases from V and 0 bases from J; junction bases left unmatched: 5. CDR3 length equals 14 residues. CDR1 is MNHEY, CDR2 SMNVEV, per germline (reference sequence). Written as DNA, the CDR3 is TGTGCCACGCAGGGGGCTGGTAGCAATCAGCCCCAGCATTTT. It translates to CATQGAGSNQPQHF.

The rearrangement uses TRBV7-9 and TRBJ2-5; D may be TRBD2 (5 bases). V was shortened by 1 base and J by 3 bases, with 15 bases between the two germline ends. Germline values: CDR1 SEHNR, CDR2 FQNEAQ (reference sequence). The CDR3 contains 16 residues. The CDR3 here is CASSLDQSGRKETQYF. The CDR3 DNA is TGTGCCAGCAGCTTAGACCAAAGCGGCAGAAAAGAGACCCAGTACTTC.

The rearrangement joins TRBV15 to TRBJ2-3; TRBD1 matches 7 bases. Germline loops: CDR1 LNHNV, CDR2 YYDKDF (reference sequence). The V gene end was trimmed by 0 bases and the J gene end by 1 base; junction bases not matched to a gene: 10. This CDR3 contains 18 residues. CDR3 sequence (DNA): TGTGCCACCAGCAGAGATAATAAAAGAACAGGGGGCACAGATACGCAGTATTTT. The encoded protein is CATSRDNKRTGGTDTQYF.

This clone was counted a few times. The chain has TRBV7-2 and TRBJ2-7; D not certain. Germline V gene data show CDR1 as SGHTA and CDR2 as FQGNSA. Trimming took off 1 base at V and 4 bases at J, with 8 bases between the two ends. The CDR3 loop spans 13 amino acids. The CDR3 sequence is CASSLEGRYEQYF. The CDR3 DNA is TGTGCCAGCAGCTTAGAGGGCAGGTACGAGCAGTACTTC.

The chain recombines TRBV28 with TRBJ1-1; 10 nucleotides align to TRBD1. Germline values: CDR1 MDHEN, CDR2 SYDVKM. The CDR3 has 15 residues. J gave up 4 bases and V 7 bases, and 9 bases lay outside the gene matches. The CDR3 protein is CASIRDRGGSTEAFF. CDR3 DNA sequence: TGTGCCAGCATCCGGGACAGGGGAGGAAGCACTGAAGCTTTCTTT.

This clone came up a few times. This rearrangement joins TRBV7-8 to TRBJ1-5, with D maybe TRBD1 (6 bases). Trimming removed 6 bases from V and 6 bases from J, with 18 bases in between. The CDR3 is made up of 15 amino acids. Germline V gives CDR1 SGHVS, CDR2 FQNEAQ. In DNA form, the CDR3 reads TGTGCCAGCAGTCTCTACAGGGACGGGAGTCAGCCCCAGCATTTT. Translation gives CASSLYRDGSQPQHF.

The table lists this clone with a count of one. Germline and junction disagree at one end, which may indicate a read error. CDR3 bases: TGTGCTAGCAGCTTAGGAGGCCCTAACACAGATACGCAGTATTTT. Protein: CASSLGGPNTDTQYF. The chain combines TRBV7-7 with TRBJ2-3; TRBD2 might be the D (5 bases). The V gene's germline CDR1 is SSHAT and CDR2 FNYEAQ (reference sequence). The CDR3 loop spans 15 amino acids.

The CDR3 region has the DNA TGTGCCAGCAGCTTTGGGAGGTCAGATACGCAGTATTTT. Translating it yields CASSFGRSDTQYF. The chain combines TRBV5-6 with TRBJ2-3; a weak D match, TRBD2 (6 bases). The CDR3 length is 13 residues. The ends were cut back, 2 bases at V and 4 bases at J, with 8 bases in the middle. Germline loops: CDR1 SGHDT, CDR2 YYEEEE. Combining the CDR3 with reference TRBV5-6 and TRBJ2-3 gives the whole variable domain DAGVTQSPTHLIKTRGQQVTLRCSPKSGHDTVSWYQQALGQGPQFIFQYYEEEERQRGNFPDRFSGHQFPNYSSELNVNALLLGDSALYLCASSFGRSDTQYFGPGTRLTVL.

This sequence joins TRBV6-5 and TRBJ2-1; 7 bases fit TRBD2. Germline V gives CDR1 MNHEY, CDR2 SVGAGI. J gave up 10 bases and V 6 bases, and 9 bases lay outside the gene matches. CDR3 length: 13 amino acids. The CDR3 loop reads CASRKLASEEQFF. The CDR3 DNA follows: TGTGCCAGCAGAAAACTAGCGTCGGAAGAGCAGTTCTTC.

This clone ranks as medium-sized (0.01 to 0.1%). V gene TRBV14 combines with J gene TRBJ2-1; 10 bases match TRBD1. This CDR3 has 16 amino acids. Germline V gene sequence: CDR1 SGHDN, CDR2 FVKESK. V trimming: 1 base; J trimming: 7 bases; junction bases outside the gene matches: 7. The CDR3 DNA is TGTGCCAGCAGCCAAGGAAGGACAGGGGGAATAAATGAGCAGTTCTTC. Its translation: CASSQGRTGGINEQFF.

With regard to this clone: The junction departs from germline at one end; a sequencing error may be responsible. The rearrangement links TRBV29-1 to TRBJ1-1, with a weak D call TRBD1 (5 bases). Germline-derived CDR1 and CDR2 are SQVTM and ANQGSEA. The CDR3 extends over 14 amino acids. The CDR3 sequence: CSVRQDSWNTGAFF. As DNA, the CDR3 is TGCAGCGTTCGACAAGACAGTTGGAACACTGGAGCTTTCTTT.

The chain has TRBV7-9 and TRBJ2-7, with 10 bases identical to TRBD1. Trimming at V came to 5 bases and at J to 5 bases, leaving 3 bases not matched to a gene. Looked up from germline, CDR1 is SEHNR and CDR2 is FQNEAQ (reference sequence). CDR3 length: 13 residues. CDR3: CASSPTGGHEQYF. The CDR3 region has the DNA TGTGCCAGCAGCCCGACAGGGGGCCACGAGCAGTACTTC.

This clone is classed as medium-sized (0.01 to 0.1%). The chain joins TRBV4-3 to TRBJ2-2; D remains ambiguous. The CDR3 length is 15 residues. The V end was cut by 0 bases, the J end by 4 bases, with 9 bases between. Germline lookup yields CDR1 LGHNA and CDR2 YSLEER. The CDR3 region has the DNA TGCGCCAGCAGCCAAGATAACAGCCTCACCGGGGAGCTGTTTTTT. Translating it yields CASSQDNSLTGELFF.

The chain's CDR3 is CASSKGRPPGELFF. In nucleotides, the CDR3 is TGTGCCAGCAGCAAAGGAAGGCCCCCAGGGGAGCTGTTTTTT. The chain recombines TRBV21-1 with TRBJ2-2. TRBV21-1 constitutes a pseudogene. The CDR3 covers 14 residues.

The V and J genes are TRBV6-1 and TRBJ1-1; 7 bases agree with TRBD1. This CDR3 comprises 15 residues. The germline CDR1 and CDR2 sequences are MNHNS and SASEGT. J gave up 0 bases and V 5 bases, and 6 bases lay outside the gene matches. The CDR3 here is CASSPRDSVNTEAFF. The CDR3 bases are TGTGCCAGCAGTCCCCGGGACAGCGTGAACACTGAAGCTTTCTTT.

The chain uses TRBV6-1 and TRBJ1-2; 8 bases map to TRBD1. V gave up 6 bases and J gave up 4 bases; unmatched junction bases: 7. Germline values: CDR1 MNHNS, CDR2 SASEGT. The CDR3 contains 14 residues. The CDR3 loop is CASRDRVQSYGYTF. The DNA of the CDR3 is TGTGCCAGCAGGGACAGGGTTCAAAGCTATGGCTACACCTTC.

This clone showed up just a few times. The chain employs TRBV5-6 and TRBJ1-4; 8 nucleotides agree with TRBD1. The V and J ends lost 2 bases and 0 bases, in that order; junction bases with no gene match: 6. Germline CDR1 reads SGHDT; CDR2 reads YYEEEE. The CDR3 has 17 amino acids. CDR3 sequence (DNA): TGTGCCAGCAGCTTTGGACAGGGAATAGCAACTAATGAAAAACTGTTTTTT. Its translation: CASSFGQGIATNEKLFF.

J is TRBJ1-1 and V is TRBV27; D remains unclear. Germline CDR1 is MNHEY and CDR2 is SMNVEV (reference sequence). The CDR3 totals 12 residues. Trimming pared 3 bases from V and 8 bases from J, leaving 10 bases between. The CDR3, as DNA: TGTGCCAGCAGTTTGGATCGGGGAGAAGCTTTCTTT. Amino acids: CASSLDRGEAFF.

The chain links TRBV28 to TRBJ2-7; TRBD1 might be the D (6 bases). This CDR3 has 12 residues. V was clipped by 5 bases and J by 6 bases, with 11 bases between them. Germline lookup yields CDR1 MDHEN and CDR2 SYDVKM. The CDR3 sequence: CASSTGLGEQYF. CDR3 sequence (DNA): TGTGCCAGCAGTACAGGGCTAGGCGAGCAGTACTTC.